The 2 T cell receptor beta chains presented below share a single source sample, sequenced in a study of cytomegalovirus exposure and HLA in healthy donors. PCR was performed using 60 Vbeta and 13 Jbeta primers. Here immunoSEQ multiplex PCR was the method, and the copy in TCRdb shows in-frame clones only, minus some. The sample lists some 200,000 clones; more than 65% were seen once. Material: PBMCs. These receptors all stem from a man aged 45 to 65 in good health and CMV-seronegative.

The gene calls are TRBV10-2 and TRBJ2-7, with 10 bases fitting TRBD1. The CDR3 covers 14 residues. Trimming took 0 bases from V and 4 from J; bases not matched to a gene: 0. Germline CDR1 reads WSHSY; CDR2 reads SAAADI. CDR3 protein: CASSESGQGYEQYF. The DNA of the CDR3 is TGCGCCAGCAGTGAGTCGGGACAGGGGTACGAGCAGTACTTC.

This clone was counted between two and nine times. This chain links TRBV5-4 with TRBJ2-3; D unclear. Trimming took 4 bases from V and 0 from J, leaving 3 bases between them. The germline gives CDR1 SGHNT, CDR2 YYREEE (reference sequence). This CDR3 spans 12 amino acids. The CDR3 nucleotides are TGTGCCAGCAGCCGGAGCACAGATACGCAGTATTTT. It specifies CASSRSTDTQYF. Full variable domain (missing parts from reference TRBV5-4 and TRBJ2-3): ETGVTQSPTHLIKTRGQQVTLRCSSQSGHNTVSWYQQALGQGPQFIFQYYREEENGRGNFPPRFSGLQFPNYSSELNVNALELDDSALYLCASSRSTDTQYFGPGTRLTVL.